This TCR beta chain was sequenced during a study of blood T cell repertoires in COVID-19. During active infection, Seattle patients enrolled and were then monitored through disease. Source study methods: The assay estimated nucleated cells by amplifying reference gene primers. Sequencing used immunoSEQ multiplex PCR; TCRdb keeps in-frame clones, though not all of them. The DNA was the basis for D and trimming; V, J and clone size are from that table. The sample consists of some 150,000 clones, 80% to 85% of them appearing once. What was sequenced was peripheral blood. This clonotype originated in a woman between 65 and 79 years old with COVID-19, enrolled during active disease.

CDR3 DNA sequence: TGTGCCAGCAGCCAAGCGCACAGGGGGTCCTACGAGCAGTACTTC. Amino acid sequence: CASSQAHRGSYEQYF. The chain combines TRBV3-1 (or the pseudogene TRBV3-2) with TRBJ2-7; 8 bases map to TRBD1. Germline CDR1 is LGHDT and CDR2 is YNNKEL (reference sequence). The CDR3 runs to 15 residues. The junction had 3 bases not matched to a gene; V was cut back by 1 base and J by 1 base.